The 16 T cell receptor beta chains below were found in one sample sequenced in a study of blood T cell repertoires in COVID-19. TCRdb's table, derived via immunoSEQ multiplex PCR, lists solely in-frame clones and lacks some. This repertoire shows approximately 220,000 clones, 83% found once; its top ten account for roughly 4.8%. The specimen sequenced was PBMCs or T cells enriched from blood (not recorded which). These receptors all come from a woman aged 45-65 years who had been exposed to COVID-19.

This clone was observed a handful of times. The chain combines TRBV3-1 (or the pseudogene TRBV3-2) with TRBJ1-2, with TRBD1 identical over 9 bases. Unmatched junction bases numbered 12, after V lost 6 bases and J lost 7 bases. Germline loops: CDR1 LGHDT, CDR2 YNNKEL (reference sequence). CDR3 size: 15 residues. CDR3 sequence reads: CASSAGQGTGAGYTF. The DNA of the CDR3 is TGTGCCAGCAGTGCCGGACAGGGGACGGGAGCTGGCTACACCTTC.

The chain carries TRBV7-9 and TRBJ2-2, with D possibly TRBD2 on 5 matching bases. This CDR3 is 12 amino acids long. Germline values: CDR1 SEHNR, CDR2 FQNEAQ (reference sequence). V shed 3 bases and J shed 7 bases, with 6 bases lying between them. This CDR3 reads CASSFTSGELFF. As DNA, the CDR3 is TGTGCCAGCAGCTTCACTAGCGGGGAGCTGTTTTTT.

The genes are TRBV14 and TRBJ2-2; perhaps TRBD1 as D (6 bases). Germline V gene data show CDR1 as SGHDN and CDR2 as FVKESK. This CDR3 has 16 amino acids. V was clipped by 4 bases and J by 2 bases, with 14 bases between them. The DNA of the CDR3 is TGTGCCAGCAGCCTACAGGGTTTTAGAAACACCGGGGAGCTGTTTTTT. Translated: CASSLQGFRNTGELFF. Variable domain in full (rest from reference TRBV14 and TRBJ2-2): EAGVTQFPSHSVIEKGQTVTLRCDPISGHDNLYWYRRVMGKEIKFLLHFVKESKQDESGMPNNRFLAERTGGTYSTLKVQPAELEDSGVYFCASSLQGFRNTGELFFGEGSRLTVL.

The chain couples TRBV19 to TRBJ2-1; TRBD2 is a possible D gene (6 bases). The CDR3 covers 15 residues. The V and J ends lost 5 bases and 10 bases respectively, with 21 bases between them. Germline CDR1 is LNHDA and CDR2 is SQIVND (reference sequence). The CDR3 reads CASSARRGPGEEQFF. CDR3 in DNA: TGTGCCAGTAGTGCCCGTCGGGGCCCGGGAGAGGAGCAGTTCTTC.

The rearrangement uses TRBV19 and TRBJ1-1, with D perhaps matching TRBD1 (5 bases). In germline, CDR1 is LNHDA, CDR2 SQIVND (reference sequence). The CDR3 spans 14 residues. V shed 7 bases and J shed 5 bases, with 17 bases lying between them. The CDR3 DNA reads as TGTGCCAGTACGGGGGAGGGGAGCAGAACTGAAGCTTTCTTT. Encoded protein: CASTGEGSRTEAFF. Drawing the rest from reference TRBV19 and TRBJ1-1, the complete variable domain is DGGITQSPKYLFRKEGQNVTLSCEQNLNHDAMYWYRQDPGQGLRLIYYSQIVNDFQKGDIAEGYSVSREKKESFPLTVTSAQKNPTAFYLCASTGEGSRTEAFFGQGTRLTVV.

In DNA, the CDR3 is TGTGCCAGCTCCCTCGAGAGGACTGAAGCTTTCTTT. Protein sequence: CASSLERTEAFF. The V and J genes are TRBV18 and TRBJ1-1; unclear D gene. Germline loops: CDR1 KGHSH, CDR2 LQKENI. Trimming left V 6 bases short and J 5 bases short, with 10 bases between. This CDR3 spans 12 amino acids.

This chain uses TRBV24-1 with TRBJ1-2, with D perhaps TRBD1 (6 bases). CDR3 length equals 14 residues. V was cut by 3 bases and J by 8 bases, with 15 bases left in between. Germline CDR1 KGHDR, CDR2 SFDVKD. The CDR3 sequence: CATSDDVRDTGYTF. CDR3 bases: TGTGCCACCAGTGATGACGTCCGGGACACCGGCTACACCTTC.

The J gene is TRBJ1-1, the V gene TRBV4-3; D gene uncertain. V lost 1 base and J lost 3, with 9 bases in between. The length of the CDR3 is 14 residues. Germline CDR1 is LGHNA and CDR2 is YSLEER. The CDR3 DNA follows: TGCGCCAGCAGCCAAGGTGTAGCGTACACTGAAGCTTTCTTT. Amino acids: CASSQGVAYTEAFF.

V is TRBV19 and J is TRBJ1-2, with a weak D call TRBD1 (5 bases). Trimming left V 4 bases short and J 5 bases short, with 23 bases between. The CDR3 contains 17 residues. Germline CDR1 is LNHDA and CDR2 is SQIVND (reference sequence). The DNA of the CDR3 is TGTGCCAGTAGTACAGGGACTATCCGACTAAGGGCATATGGCTACACCTTC. Its translation: CASSTGTIRLRAYGYTF.

The chain employs TRBV27 and TRBJ2-2; 8 nucleotides line up with TRBD2. With 8 bases clipped from V and 3 bases from J, the junction kept 5 bases outside the gene matches. The length of the CDR3 is 14 residues. The germline gives CDR1 MNHEY, CDR2 SMNVEV (reference sequence). The CDR3: CASQREMYTGELFF. In nucleotides, the CDR3 is TGTGCCAGCCAGCGGGAGATGTACACCGGGGAGCTGTTTTTT.

J is TRBJ1-1 and V is TRBV2; D possibly corresponds to TRBD1 (6 bases). Germline lookup yields CDR1 SNHLY and CDR2 FYNNEI. With 5 bases removed from V and 8 bases from J, the gap between germline ends came to 18 bases. This CDR3 region has 14 residues. In DNA, the CDR3 is TGTGCCAGCAGTCTAGCGCGGGGGACAACGGAAGCTTTCTTT. Its protein is CASSLARGTTEAFF.

DNA of the CDR3: TGTGCCAGCAGCTTACGGAGAACAGATACGCAGTATTTT. This gives the protein CASSLRRTDTQYF. The chain recombines TRBV7-3 with TRBJ2-3; D gene uncertain. The CDR3 covers 13 residues. Germline CDR1 and CDR2: SGHTA and FQGTGA. V lost 2 bases and J 3 bases, leaving 6 bases between the germline ends.

The chain has TRBV5-1 and TRBJ1-3; a weak D match, TRBD1 (6 bases). Germline V gene lookup returns CDR1 SGHRS and CDR2 YFSETQ. The CDR3 is made up of 16 amino acids. The V end lost 4 bases, the J end lost 2 bases, and 16 bases lay between the germline ends. CDR3 nucleotide sequence: TGCGCCAGCAGCCGCTCCTGGACAGCTACTGGAAACACCATATATTTT. Translated, it gives CASSRSWTATGNTIYF.

CDR3 residues: CSVHPRGNTEAFF. In DNA form, the CDR3 reads TGCAGCGTACACCCTAGGGGGAACACTGAAGCTTTCTTT. The chain couples TRBV29-1 to TRBJ1-1, with D perhaps TRBD1 (5 bases). Per germline, CDR1 SQVTM and CDR2 ANQGSEA. The CDR3 has 13 amino acids. Trimming took off 6 bases at V and 1 base at J, with 12 bases between the two ends. Filled out from reference TRBV29-1 and TRBJ1-1, the complete variable domain reads SAVISQKPSRDICQRGTSLTIQCQVDSQVTMMFWYRQQPGQSLTLIATANQGSEATYESGFVIDKFPISRPNLTFSTLTVSNMSPEDSSIYLCSVHPRGNTEAFFGQGTRLTVV.

V gene TRBV3-1 (or the pseudogene TRBV3-2) combines with J gene TRBJ1-2, with a weak D call TRBD1 (6 bases). This CDR3 region has 14 residues. The ends were cut back, 3 bases at V and 5 bases at J, with 13 bases in the middle. Germline CDR1 and CDR2: LGHDT and YNNKEL (reference sequence). The CDR3 loop is CASSQEATGYGYTF. In nucleotides, the CDR3 is TGTGCCAGCAGCCAGGAAGCGACAGGTTATGGCTACACCTTC.

The chain is built from TRBV10-1 and TRBJ1-1; the D gene is possibly TRBD1 (6 bases). The V and J ends lost 9 bases and 0 bases respectively, with 8 bases between them. Looked up from germline, CDR1 is WNHNN and CDR2 is SYGVQD (reference sequence). CDR3 length: 12 residues. The CDR3 sequence is CARYRVNTEAFF. The CDR3 DNA sequence: TGCGCCAGATACAGGGTGAACACTGAAGCTTTCTTT.